This entry lists 28 T cell receptor beta chains sequenced from one sample in a study of T-cell memory formation after mild COVID-19. TCRdb re-called the 5' RACE reads with MiXCR, one entry per CDR3 protein. The table has 220,000 or so distinct CDR3 sequences, over 7.5% seen once. Sequenced sample: PBMCs or a T cell subset sorted from them (not recorded which). All receptors come from a man in his late teens or twenties who had mild COVID-19 (a few samples of this study predate the infection). Cell type and time point are not known.

There are many counts of this clonotype. The V call is TRBV4-1, the J call TRBJ2-3; D is ambiguous. The CDR3 contains 14 residues. Trimming removed 1 base from V and 7 bases from J, with 12 bases in between. Germline CDR1 reads MGHRA; CDR2 reads YSYEKL. DNA of the CDR3: TGCGCCAGCAGCCAAGGGGCCCAAGGGAATACGCAGTATTTT. It is translated as CASSQGAQGNTQYF.

This clonotype appeared a few times. V usage is TRBV5-1 and J usage is TRBJ2-3; no clear D. Germline values: CDR1 SGHRS, CDR2 YFSETQ. Between the trimmed V and J ends, which lost 0 bases and 2 bases, there was a span of 7 bases. This CDR3 has 14 amino acids. The CDR3 loop is CASSLGATTDTQYF. The CDR3 nucleotides are TGCGCCAGCAGCTTGGGAGCGACCACAGATACGCAGTATTTT.

The chain employs TRBV5-1 and TRBJ2-3; no firm D call. The germline gives CDR1 SGHRS, CDR2 YFSETQ. The V end was cut by 3 bases, the J end by 0 bases, with 14 bases between. This CDR3 is built from 16 residues. The CDR3 DNA sequence: TGCGCCAGCAGCTCTTTGGACGGATCTAGCACAGATACGCAGTATTTT. This encodes CASSSLDGSSTDTQYF.

A few counts support this clonotype. The chain has TRBV6-5 and TRBJ1-1; the D is unclear. In germline, CDR1 is MNHEY, CDR2 SVGAGI. V gave up 6 bases and J gave up 7 bases, with 15 bases separating them. This CDR3 has 13 amino acids. The CDR3 DNA follows: TGTGCCAGCAGAGATCCGGACGAAGATGAAGCTTTCTTT. Its protein product is CASRDPDEDEAFF.

This clonotype was counted at least ten times. This sequence joins TRBV9 and TRBJ2-1, with 15 bases fitting TRBD2. The CDR3 length is 20 residues. The germline V gene encodes CDR1 SGDLS and CDR2 YYNGEE. J gave up 0 bases and V 2 bases, and 9 bases lay outside the gene matches. This CDR3 reads CASSVNPGTSGGSSYNEQFF. The CDR3, as DNA: TGTGCCAGCAGCGTCAACCCCGGGACTAGCGGGGGGAGCTCCTACAATGAGCAGTTCTTC.

Ten or more counts support this clonotype. V is TRBV3-1 and J is TRBJ2-1; TRBD2 agrees at 9 bases. The CDR3 extends over 14 amino acids. Looked up from germline, CDR1 is LGHDT and CDR2 is YNNKEL (reference sequence). Trimming at V came to 4 bases and at J to 9 bases, leaving 7 bases not matched to a gene. The CDR3 loop is CASSPVSGGGEQFF. The CDR3 DNA is TGTGCCAGCAGCCCAGTTAGCGGGGGAGGTGAGCAGTTCTTC.

This clonotype has just one count. The chain couples TRBV3-1 to TRBJ2-7; 7 bases are shared with TRBD1. Germline values: CDR1 LGHDT, CDR2 YNNKEL (reference sequence). After removal of 8 bases from V and 3 bases from J, the junction contained 7 bases not matched to a gene. CDR3 size: 13 residues. The CDR3 is CASGKRDSYEQYF. DNA of the CDR3: TGTGCCAGCGGAAAACGGGACAGCTACGAGCAGTACTTC.

Many counts were recorded for this clonotype. The rearrangement uses TRBV15 and TRBJ2-3; weak D call: TRBD1 (5 bases). The CDR3 is made up of 16 amino acids. The germline gives CDR1 LNHNV, CDR2 YYDKDF (reference sequence). Trimming removed 2 bases at V and 7 bases at J, with 19 bases between. CDR3 coding DNA: TGTGCCACCAGCAGACGACATCAGGGCCCAGTGCATACGCAGTATTTT. Its translation: CATSRRHQGPVHTQYF. Full variable domain (outside the CDR3, taken from reference TRBV15 and TRBJ2-3): DAMVIQNPRYQVTQFGKPVTLSCSQTLNHNVMYWYQQKSSQAPKLLFHYYDKDFNNEADTPDNFQSRRPNTSFCFLDIRSPGLGDTAMYLCATSRRHQGPVHTQYFGPGTRLTVL.

V is TRBV18 and J is TRBJ2-2; perhaps TRBD2 as D (6 bases). Trimming left V 1 base short and J 0 bases short, with 6 bases between. CDR1 KGHSH and CDR2 LQKENI come from the germline V gene. The CDR3 has 15 residues. CDR3 sequence reads: CASSPLAANTGELFF. The DNA for the CDR3 is TGTGCCAGCTCACCACTAGCGGCGAACACCGGGGAGCTGTTTTTT.

The sample holds a few counts of this clonotype. The J gene is TRBJ2-2, the V gene TRBV5-1; possible D gene TRBD1, 5 bases. Germline-derived CDR1 and CDR2 are SGHRS and YFSETQ. The CDR3 loop spans 14 amino acids. With 5 bases removed from V and 2 bases from J, the gap between germline ends came to 10 bases. The CDR3 sequence: CASRRTLNTGELFF. The CDR3 DNA is TGCGCCAGCAGACGGACACTTAACACCGGGGAGCTGTTTTTT.

This clonotype showed up many times. V gene TRBV3-1 combines with J gene TRBJ2-7; D is undetermined. V was pared by 1 base and J by 0 bases, with 7 bases between. The germline CDR1 and CDR2 sequences are LGHDT and YNNKEL (reference sequence). The CDR3 has 14 amino acids. The CDR3 is CASSQVPASYEQYF. CDR3 bases: TGTGCCAGCAGCCAAGTTCCGGCCTCCTACGAGCAGTACTTC.

The chain carries TRBV27 and TRBJ2-2, with 9 bases aligning to TRBD2. The CDR3 is 15 amino acids. Germline assignment: CDR1 MNHEY and CDR2 SMNVEV (reference sequence). Trimming cost V 6 bases and J 4 bases; bases outside gene matches: 6. The DNA for the CDR3 is TGTGCCAGCAGGTTGCGGGGGGGCCTCACCGGGGAGCTGTTTTTT. It is translated as CASRLRGGLTGELFF.

V usage is TRBV2 and J usage is TRBJ2-7, with D possibly being TRBD2 (6 bases). V lost 1 base to trimming and J lost 4 bases, with 11 bases between them. CDR3 length: 14 residues. Looked up from germline, CDR1 is SNHLY and CDR2 is FYNNEI. In DNA form, the CDR3 reads TGTGCCAGCAGTGAAGGCGGGGCCGAATACGAGCAGTACTTC. This translates into CASSEGGAEYEQYF.

This clonotype was seen a few times. The chain recombines TRBV28 with TRBJ2-7; the D gene is possibly TRBD1 (5 bases). V was cut by 6 bases and J by 6 bases, with 9 bases left in between. The CDR3 contains 11 residues. Germline V CDR1 and CDR2: MDHEN, SYDVKM. The CDR3 bases are TGTGCCAGCAGCGGACATGGCGAGCAGTACTTC. Its translation: CASSGHGEQYF.

V is TRBV6-5 and J is TRBJ1-1, with TRBD1 as a possible D gene (5 bases). The V and J ends lost 6 bases and 11 bases respectively, with 19 bases between them. Germline V gives CDR1 MNHEY, CDR2 SVGAGI. CDR3 length equals 13 residues. The chain's CDR3 is CASRTGPDARAFF. In DNA, the CDR3 is TGTGCCAGCAGGACGGGACCCGACGCCCGGGCTTTCTTT.

This clonotype was found many times. This chain connects TRBV5-1 to TRBJ2-3; possibly TRBD1 for D (5 bases). The CDR3 runs 14 residues. Germline assignment: CDR1 SGHRS and CDR2 YFSETQ. V gave up 2 bases and J gave up 2 bases, with 9 bases separating them. CDR3 nucleotide sequence: TGCGCCAGCAGCTTAGACAGCGTCACAGATACGCAGTATTTT. Its protein product is CASSLDSVTDTQYF.

V and J are TRBV23-1 and TRBJ2-7, with 7 bases aligning to TRBD1. TRBV23-1 is an ORF, with its function uncertain. V gave up 5 bases and J gave up 0 bases; unmatched junction bases: 1. The CDR3 is 13 amino acids. CDR3 in amino acids: CASSNRGSYEQYF. The CDR3 region has the DNA TGCGCCAGCAGTAACAGGGGCTCCTACGAGCAGTACTTC.

This clonotype was seen at least ten times. The chain carries TRBV7-2 and TRBJ2-3; D not certain. The V and J ends lost 2 bases and 8 bases respectively, with 8 bases between them. The germline V gene encodes CDR1 SGHTA and CDR2 FQGNSA. The CDR3 is made up of 12 amino acids. The CDR3 here is CASSLKDTTQYF. The CDR3 DNA sequence: TGTGCCAGCAGCTTAAAGGATACTACGCAGTATTTT.

Here the CDR3 reads CASSLALAVHEQFF. In nucleotides, the CDR3 is TGTGCCAGCAGCTTAGCCCTGGCCGTACATGAGCAGTTCTTC. This chain uses TRBV7-2 with TRBJ2-1; D remains ambiguous. CDR1 and CDR2 (germline): SGHTA, FQGNSA. The CDR3 is 14 residues long. Trimming pared 0 bases from V and 8 bases from J, leaving 11 bases between.

The chain combines TRBV7-2 with TRBJ2-1; TRBD2 aligns across 11 bases. J was trimmed by 9 bases and V by 3 bases; bases with no gene match: 4. The CDR3 has 14 amino acids. Per germline, CDR1 SGHTA and CDR2 FQGNSA. The CDR3 is CASSFTSGGGEQFF. In nucleotides, the CDR3 is TGTGCCAGCAGCTTTACTAGCGGGGGTGGTGAGCAGTTCTTC. Complete variable domain (other parts from reference TRBV7-2 and TRBJ2-1): GAGVSQSPSNKVTEKGKDVELRCDPISGHTALYWYRQSLGQGLEFLIYFQGNSAPDKSGLPSDRFSAERTGGSVSTLTIQRTQQEDSAVYLCASSFTSGGGEQFFGPGTRLTVL.

This clonotype was seen ten or more times. This chain uses TRBV6-5 with TRBJ2-2, with 7 bases matching TRBD1. V lost 4 bases and J lost 4; bases outside the gene matches: 3. The germline V gene encodes CDR1 MNHEY and CDR2 SVGAGI. This CDR3 contains 14 residues. The CDR3 reads CASSSAGGTGELFF. The CDR3 nucleotides read TGTGCCAGCAGTTCTGCAGGGGGCACCGGGGAGCTGTTTTTT.

This clonotype was detected many times. The chain links TRBV20-1 to TRBJ2-3; either TRBD1 or TRBD2 may fit D (6 bases each). Germline V gene sequence: CDR1 DFQATT, CDR2 SNEGSKA (reference sequence). The CDR3 consists of 14 residues. The V end was cut by 6 bases, the J end by 6 bases, with 19 bases between. CDR3 nucleotide sequence: TGCAGTGCCCCCGGGGGCAGGGTTCGGGATACGCAGTATTTT. The encoded protein is CSAPGGRVRDTQYF.

This clonotype was seen a handful of times. The CDR3 DNA reads as TGCGCCAGCAGCCAAGGTTTCGGGGGCTGGTCCGGGCCCCAGCATTTT. Amino acids: CASSQGFGGWSGPQHF. The chain has TRBV4-3 and TRBJ1-5; D is possibly TRBD1 (6 bases). V lost 1 base and J lost 9, with 19 bases in between. The CDR3 is made up of 16 amino acids. Germline values: CDR1 LGHNA, CDR2 YSLEER.

Remarks on this clonotype: A clone one base away is much larger, so this may be a read error. The CDR3, as DNA: TGCAGTGCTAGTCCCGGCTACATGAACACTGAAGCTTCCTTT. The encoded protein is CSASPGYMNTEASF. This chain links TRBV20-1 with TRBJ1-1; no definite D call. Germline V gives CDR1 DFQATT, CDR2 SNEGSKA (reference sequence). The CDR3 runs 14 residues.

This clonotype was observed a handful of times. The chain carries TRBV28 and TRBJ2-1, with 9 nucleotides matching TRBD2. From germline, CDR1 is MDHEN and CDR2 SYDVKM. Trimming took 4 bases from V and 0 from J; bases not matched to a gene: 7. This CDR3 is 17 amino acids long. For the CDR3, the DNA is TGTGCCAGCAGTTCGCCTAGCGGGGCTAGCTCCTACAATGAGCAGTTCTTC. Its translation: CASSSPSGASSYNEQFF.

This clonotype was observed once. This chain connects TRBV27 to TRBJ1-1; D unresolved. The germline CDR1 and CDR2 sequences are MNHEY and SMNVEV (reference sequence). The V end was cut by 4 bases, the J end by 11 bases, with 17 bases between. This CDR3 is built from 13 residues. CDR3 DNA sequence: TGTGCCAGCAGTTCCCACAGCCGAGGGAATGCTTTCTTT. Amino acids: CASSSHSRGNAFF.

The chain has TRBV7-2 and TRBJ2-3; 7 bases are shared with TRBD1. V lost 5 bases, J lost 3 bases, and 8 bases stayed unmatched. In germline, CDR1 is SGHTA, CDR2 FQGNSA. The length of the CDR3 is 15 residues. DNA for the CDR3: TGTGCCAGCAGCACGCAACCAGGGGGAACAGATACGCAGTATTTT. Translated: CASSTQPGGTDTQYF.

The CDR3 region has the DNA TGTGCCATCAGTGGTGGGACAGTACAAGAGACCCAGTACTTC. Its translation: CAISGGTVQETQYF. This rearrangement joins TRBV10-3 to TRBJ2-5, with 7 bases fitting TRBD1. Germline V gene sequence: CDR1 ENHRY, CDR2 SYGVKD. The CDR3 has 14 residues. V lost 4 bases, J lost 2 bases, and 4 bases stayed unmatched.